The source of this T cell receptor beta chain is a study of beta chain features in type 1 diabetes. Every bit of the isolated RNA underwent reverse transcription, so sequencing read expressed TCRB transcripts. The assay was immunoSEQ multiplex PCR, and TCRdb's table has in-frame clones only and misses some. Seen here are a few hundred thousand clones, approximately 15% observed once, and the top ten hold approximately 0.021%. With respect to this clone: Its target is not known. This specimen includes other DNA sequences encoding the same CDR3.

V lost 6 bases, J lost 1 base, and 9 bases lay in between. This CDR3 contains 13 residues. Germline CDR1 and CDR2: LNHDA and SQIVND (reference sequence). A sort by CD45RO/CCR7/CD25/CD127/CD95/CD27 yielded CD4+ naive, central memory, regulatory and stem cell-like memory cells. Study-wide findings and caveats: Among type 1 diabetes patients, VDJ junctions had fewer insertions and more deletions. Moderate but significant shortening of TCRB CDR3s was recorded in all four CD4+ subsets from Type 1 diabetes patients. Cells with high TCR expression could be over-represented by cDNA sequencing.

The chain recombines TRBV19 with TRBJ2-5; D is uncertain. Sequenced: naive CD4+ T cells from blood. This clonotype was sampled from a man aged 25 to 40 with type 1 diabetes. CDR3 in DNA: TGTGCCAGTAGCCGACAAGTCCAAGAGACCCAGTACTTC. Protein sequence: CASSRQVQETQYF.